The 3 T cell receptor beta chains presented below share a single source sample, sequenced in a study of cytomegalovirus exposure and HLA in healthy donors (dated by TCRdb to about 2017). The library was obtained by the immunoSEQ multiplex PCR assay. For the multiplex PCR, a mixture combining 60 forward primers for TCR Vbeta segments and 13 reverse primers for TCR Jbeta segments was used. TCRdb took this table from immuneACCESS and kept in-frame rearrangements with V and J called. Such tables lack part of the clones; where checked against another copy, unresolved V genes explain under half of the gap, and the rest is unexplained. Here the sample has about 160,000 clones; 75% to 80% occur a single time. The ten biggest clones cover around 0.97% of the sample. The sequenced sample consisted of PBMCs. These receptors were collected from a woman between 50 and 59 years old in good health and CMV-seropositive.

The chain couples TRBV27 to TRBJ2-1; the D gene is possibly TRBD2 (5 bases). The V and J ends lost 8 bases and 0 bases respectively, with 14 bases between them. The CDR3 has 15 amino acids. The germline V gene has CDR1 MNHEY and CDR2 SMNVEV (reference sequence). The DNA for the CDR3 is TGTGCCAGCCGAGGGCTCATGAGCTCCTACAATGAGCAGTTCTTC. Its translation is CASRGLMSSYNEQFF.

This rearrangement joins TRBV25-1 to TRBJ2-1; D may be TRBD2 (6 bases). The germline V and J ends were trimmed by 4 bases and 0 bases, with 10 bases remaining between them. The CDR3 runs 15 residues. The germline V gene encodes CDR1 MGHDK and CDR2 SYGVNS. CDR3 DNA: TGTGCCAGCAGTGCGACTAGTCCCTCCTACAATGAGCAGTTCTTC. Protein product: CASSATSPSYNEQFF.

This chain joins TRBV18 and TRBJ2-7; 7 bases are a match to TRBD1. Trimming cost V 6 bases and J 0 bases; bases outside gene matches: 11. The CDR3 extends over 16 amino acids. Germline V gene sequence: CDR1 KGHSH, CDR2 LQKENI. The CDR3 sequence is CASSYRGPWSSYEQYF. For the CDR3, the DNA is TGTGCCAGCTCGTACAGGGGACCGTGGAGCTCCTACGAGCAGTACTTC. The variable domain in full, completed from reference TRBV18 and TRBJ2-7, reads NAGVMQNPRHLVRRRGQEARLRCSPMKGHSHVYWYRQLPEEGLKFMVYLQKENIIDESGMPKERFSAEFPKEGPSILRIQQVVRGDSAAYFCASSYRGPWSSYEQYFGPGTRLTVT.